The clone carrying this T cell receptor beta chain came up once. Germline V gene lookup returns CDR1 LNHDA and CDR2 SQIVND (reference sequence). Unmatched junction bases numbered 3, after V lost 4 bases and J lost 2 bases. This CDR3 has 14 amino acids. The entry originates in a study of blood T cell repertoires in COVID-19. Looking at the study overall: Samples taken during acute and convalescent COVID-19 were collected in the United States, Italy and Spain. The cDNA or gDNA used as material had been derived from T cells, B-cell-depleted T cells, or PBMCs.

As processed by the authors: Estimates of nucleated cell counts were drawn from the amplification of reference gene primers. Sequencing used immunoSEQ multiplex PCR; TCRdb keeps in-frame clones, though not all of them. That table supplies the V and J calls and clone size; D and trimming were determined from the DNA. The sample carries tens of thousands of clones, more than 75% recorded once. This sequence originates from a woman in her seventies with acute or convalescent COVID-19. The sequenced sample consisted of peripheral blood. This rearrangement joins TRBV19 to TRBJ1-2, with 8 positions matching TRBD1. CDR3 in DNA: TGTGCCAGTAGTACTCAGGGGGCCAACTATGGCTACACCTTC. This encodes CASSTQGANYGYTF. The whole variable domain, filled in from reference TRBV19 and TRBJ1-2, reads DGGITQSPKYLFRKEGQNVTLSCEQNLNHDAMYWYRQDPGQGLRLIYYSQIVNDFQKGDIAEGYSVSREKKESFPLTVTSAQKNPTAFYLCASSTQGANYGYTFGSGTRLTVV.